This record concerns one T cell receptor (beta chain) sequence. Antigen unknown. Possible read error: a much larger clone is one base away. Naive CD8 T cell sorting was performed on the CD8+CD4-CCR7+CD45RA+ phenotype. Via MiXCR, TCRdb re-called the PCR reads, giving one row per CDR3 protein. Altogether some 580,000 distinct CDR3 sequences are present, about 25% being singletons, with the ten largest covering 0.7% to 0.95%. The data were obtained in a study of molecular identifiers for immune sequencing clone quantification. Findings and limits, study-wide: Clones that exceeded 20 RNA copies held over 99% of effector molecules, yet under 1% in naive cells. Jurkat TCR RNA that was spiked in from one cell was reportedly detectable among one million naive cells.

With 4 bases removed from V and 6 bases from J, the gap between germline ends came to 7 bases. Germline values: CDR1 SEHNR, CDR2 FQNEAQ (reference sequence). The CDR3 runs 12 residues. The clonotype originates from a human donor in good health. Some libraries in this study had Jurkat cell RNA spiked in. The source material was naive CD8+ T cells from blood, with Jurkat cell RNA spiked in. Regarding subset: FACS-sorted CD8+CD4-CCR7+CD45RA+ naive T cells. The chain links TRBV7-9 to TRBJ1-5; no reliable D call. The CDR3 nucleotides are TGTGCCAGCAGCTCCGACGGTCAGCCCCAGCATTTT. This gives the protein CASSSDGQPQHF.